This T cell receptor (beta chain) was captured in a study of cytomegalovirus exposure and HLA in healthy donors. In the case of this clone: As yet, its antigen is unknown.

Study-wide results and caveats: Prior analysis indicated that the majority of TCR beta V segments exhibited productivity approximately 87% or approximately 30% of the time. Most of the CMV-associated TCR beta chains (in a later analysis) appeared to be HLA-restricted.

This CDR3 spans 16 amino acids. Germline CDR1 LGHNA, CDR2 YSLEER. The ends lost 4 bases at V and 5 bases at J; junction bases unmatched: 5. This PCR relied on a set of 60 Vbeta primers and 13 Jbeta primers. Original data processing: Roughly 81 million unique TCR beta chains, 10 million to 14 million shared, were counted in a later analysis. Produced via immunoSEQ multiplex PCR; TCRdb's table is partial and in-frame only. That table supplies the V and J calls and clone size; D and trimming were determined from the DNA. The sample includes under 150,000 clones, roughly 83% of them seen just once. The V gene is TRBV4-3, the J gene TRBJ2-3, with TRBD2 identical over 14 bases. Sequencing was performed on PBMCs. This receptor was obtained from a man in his forties in good health and CMV-seronegative. As DNA, the CDR3 is TGCGCCAGCAGCCCGGGACTAGCGGGAGTTAAAGATACGCAGTATTTT. This translates into CASSPGLAGVKDTQYF.